Presented here are 24 T cell receptor beta chains from one specimen sequenced in a study of Ad26.COV2.S vaccination and SARS-CoV-2 variants (dated by TCRdb to the early 2020s). The label giving this sample's treatment or condition can be read as: some 20 received Ad26.COV2.S at low or high dose, single or two shots; about 5 received placebo; per-sample allocation not given. Repertoires of vaccine and placebo recipients were sequenced from samples collected on day 63 after the first injection. Preparation of the library involved the immunoSEQ multiplex PCR assay. Held by TCRdb, this immuneACCESS table contains in-frame sequences only and omits some clones. Under half of the omission traces to an unresolved V gene where checked; the cause of the rest is unknown. The sample has roughly 350,000 clones on record, around 87% of them singletons. 3.4% of the sample goes to the ten largest clones. This specimen was peripheral blood, taken in a trial of Ad26.COV2.S vaccine versus placebo. These receptors came from a person aged 18 to 65 who received the Ad26.COV2.S COVID-19 vaccine or a placebo.

This clone has a single count. The junction shows a germline mismatch at one end, possibly a read error. The genes are TRBV7-3 and TRBJ2-5, with no clear D. In germline, CDR1 is SGHTA, CDR2 FQGTGA. The CDR3 covers 15 residues. The CDR3 nucleotides are TGTGCCAGCAGCCTAACCCCTGGGAATCAAGAGACCCAGTACTTC. Translating it yields CASSLTPGNQETQYF.

V usage is TRBV5-6 and J usage is TRBJ1-1; D remains unclear. The CDR3 loop spans 13 amino acids. Germline CDR1 is SGHDT and CDR2 is YYEEEE. V was cut by 0 bases and J by 5 bases, with 8 bases left in between. This chain's CDR3 is CASSLALVTEAFF. DNA of the CDR3: TGTGCCAGCAGCTTGGCCCTAGTAACTGAAGCTTTCTTT.

CDR3 sequence (DNA): TGTGCCAGCAGAAGGACAGTCTCCGCCGATCAGCCCCAGCATTTT. This gives the protein CASRRTVSADQPQHF. This chain links TRBV2 with TRBJ1-5, with D possibly matching TRBD1 (6 bases). The V and J ends lost 6 bases and 5 bases respectively, with 17 bases between them. Germline lookup yields CDR1 SNHLY and CDR2 FYNNEI. The length of the CDR3 is 15 residues.

The chain is built from TRBV6-1 and TRBJ1-5, with D unclear. Germline CDR1 and CDR2: MNHNS and SASEGT. The CDR3 covers 15 residues. The germline V and J ends were trimmed by 0 bases and 4 bases, with 10 bases remaining between them. CDR3 bases: TGTGCCAGCAGTGAAGCGTTCCGAAGAAATCAGCCCCAGCATTTT. It codes for CASSEAFRRNQPQHF.

The chain combines TRBV3-1 (or the pseudogene TRBV3-2) with TRBJ2-5; 8 bases align to TRBD2. The CDR3 length is 13 residues. Trimming removed 6 bases from V and 2 bases from J; junction bases left unmatched: 2. Germline lookup yields CDR1 LGHDT and CDR2 YNNKEL (reference sequence). This chain's CDR3 is CASRVAGQETQYF. The CDR3, as DNA: TGTGCCAGCAGGGTAGCGGGACAAGAGACCCAGTACTTC.

The rearrangement links TRBV30 to TRBJ1-3, with D possibly matching TRBD1 (5 bases). The germline CDR1 and CDR2 sequences are GTSNPN and SVGIG (reference sequence). The CDR3 has 15 residues. The V end lost 1 base, the J end lost 0 bases, and 10 bases lay between the germline ends. The CDR3 protein is CAWSGGWVSGNTIYF. The DNA for the CDR3 is TGTGCCTGGAGTGGGGGGTGGGTCTCTGGAAACACCATATATTTT.

The V and J genes are TRBV7-2 and TRBJ1-1, with 7 bases matching TRBD1. The germline V gene encodes CDR1 SGHTA and CDR2 FQGNSA. The CDR3 extends over 14 amino acids. With V trimmed by 2 bases and J by 5 bases, 5 bases remained unmatched. In DNA, the CDR3 is TGTGCCAGCAGCTTATATCAGGGGGTAACTGAAGCTTTCTTT. It is translated as CASSLYQGVTEAFF.

The gene calls are TRBV7-3 and TRBJ1-5; D is ambiguous. Deletions cut 0 bases from V and 5 bases from J, with 5 bases between. From germline, CDR1 is SGHTA and CDR2 FQGTGA. This CDR3 region has 13 residues. The CDR3 here is CASSLTPHQPQHF. In nucleotides, the CDR3 is TGTGCCAGCAGCTTAACCCCCCATCAGCCCCAGCATTTT.

A note on this clone: In the same sample, other DNA sequences code for this CDR3. This chain uses TRBV27 with TRBJ2-1; TRBD1 or TRBD2 may be the D gene (5 bases each). V was trimmed by 2 bases and J by 0 bases, leaving 8 bases between them. Germline loops: CDR1 MNHEY, CDR2 SMNVEV (reference sequence). The CDR3 contains 15 residues. CDR3 nucleotide sequence: TGTGCCAGCAGTTTAGGGACGAGCTCCTACAATGAGCAGTTCTTC. Encoded protein: CASSLGTSSYNEQFF.

V and J are TRBV5-1 and TRBJ2-7; D call uncertain. This CDR3 comprises 14 residues. V was pared by 2 bases and J by 0 bases, with 9 bases between. Germline V gene sequence: CDR1 SGHRS, CDR2 YFSETQ. The CDR3 loop reads CASSFDPSSYEQYF. Written as DNA, the CDR3 is TGCGCCAGCAGCTTCGATCCGAGCTCCTACGAGCAGTACTTC.

The gene calls are TRBV29-1 and TRBJ1-1; D ambiguous. Trimming stripped 4 bases from V and 3 bases from J, with 6 bases between. This CDR3 comprises 11 residues. Germline-derived CDR1 and CDR2 are SQVTM and ANQGSEA. The CDR3 DNA is TGCAGCGTTGGGAGGTACACTGAAGCTTTCTTT. The encoded protein is CSVGRYTEAFF.

The rearrangement links TRBV6-5 to TRBJ2-3; 14 nucleotides agree with TRBD2. With V trimmed by 6 bases and J by 5 bases, 1 base remained unmatched. Germline CDR1 and CDR2: MNHEY and SVGAGI. The CDR3 covers 14 residues. The CDR3 DNA is TGTGCCAGCAGCGGACTAGCGGGGGGAGATACGCAGTATTTT. This encodes CASSGLAGGDTQYF.

Here the CDR3 DNA reads TGCGCCAGCAGCTTGGTGGGACTAGCGGCGAGCTCCTACAATGAGCAGTTCTTC. It translates to CASSLVGLAASSYNEQFF. The chain has TRBV5-1 and TRBJ2-1, with TRBD2 matching 11 bases. V trimming: 0 bases; J trimming: 0 bases; junction bases outside the gene matches: 5. Germline CDR1 and CDR2: SGHRS and YFSETQ. The CDR3 consists of 18 residues.

The rearrangement uses TRBV5-1 and TRBJ2-2; D possibly corresponds to TRBD2 (5 bases). With 4 bases removed from V and 7 bases from J, the gap between germline ends came to 14 bases. This CDR3 spans 14 amino acids. The germline gives CDR1 SGHRS, CDR2 YFSETQ. Here the CDR3 DNA reads TGCGCCAGCAGCGCGGGCCCCGGCAGCGGGGAGCTGTTTTTT. Protein: CASSAGPGSGELFF.

CDR3 protein: CSVELVGYEQYF. DNA for the CDR3: TGCAGCGTTGAGTTAGTAGGATACGAGCAGTACTTC. This chain uses TRBV29-1 with TRBJ2-7; no firm D call. Germline CDR1 reads SQVTM; CDR2 reads ANQGSEA. This CDR3 region has 12 residues. The ends were cut back, 3 bases at V and 4 bases at J, with 10 bases in the middle.

The CDR3 protein is CASSPRQGDSYEQYF. CDR3 nucleotide sequence: TGTGCCAGCTCACCCAGACAGGGGGACTCCTACGAGCAGTACTTC. The rearrangement joins TRBV18 to TRBJ2-7; TRBD1 matches 9 bases. The CDR3 sequence is 15 residues long. The V segment lost 3 bases and the J segment 0 bases; nucleotides outside the gene matches: 3. The V gene's germline CDR1 is KGHSH and CDR2 LQKENI.

The chain joins TRBV16 to TRBJ1-2, with D perhaps matching TRBD1 (5 bases). The germline V and J ends were trimmed by 4 bases and 8 bases, with 14 bases remaining between them. Per germline, CDR1 KGHSY and CDR2 FQNENV. The CDR3 extends over 13 amino acids. CDR3 nucleotides: TGTGCCAGCAGCCCCACCGGAGGGGACGGCTACACCTTC. Translated, it gives CASSPTGGDGYTF.

This clone was recorded once. The chain's CDR3 is CAWKEALKAYGYTF. The DNA of the CDR3 is TGTGCCTGGAAGGAGGCCCTAAAGGCCTATGGCTACACCTTC. This chain connects TRBV30 to TRBJ1-2, with D uncertain. Germline V gene lookup returns CDR1 GTSNPN and CDR2 SVGIG (reference sequence). CDR3 size: 14 residues. V lost 4 bases and J 4 bases, leaving 16 bases between the germline ends.

This chain connects TRBV10-3 to TRBJ1-2, with D maybe TRBD1 (5 bases). The CDR3 covers 15 residues. Per germline, CDR1 ENHRY and CDR2 SYGVKD. The ends were cut back, 4 bases at V and 4 bases at J, with 16 bases in the middle. CDR3 sequence (DNA): TGTGCCATCAGTGGGAGGCAGGGAGGCCCCTATGGCTACACCTTC. Translated: CAISGRQGGPYGYTF.

The V and J genes are TRBV7-3 and TRBJ1-5, with D perhaps TRBD1 (5 bases). CDR3 length: 14 amino acids. V lost 4 bases, J lost 1 base, and 8 bases lay in between. Germline assignment: CDR1 SGHTA and CDR2 FQGTGA. In DNA, the CDR3 is TGTGCCAGCAGCTCAGGGTTAAGCAATCAGCCCCAGCATTTT. Its translation is CASSSGLSNQPQHF.

V usage is TRBV3-1 (or the pseudogene TRBV3-2) and J usage is TRBJ2-1; 7 positions match TRBD2. The CDR3 is 15 residues long. The V segment lost 3 bases and the J segment 8 bases; nucleotides outside the gene matches: 10. Germline loops: CDR1 LGHDT, CDR2 YNNKEL (reference sequence). This CDR3 is CASSQGVAGSDEQFF. The CDR3 nucleotides are TGTGCCAGCAGCCAGGGGGTAGCGGGTTCGGATGAGCAGTTCTTC.

This chain joins TRBV9 and TRBJ2-2; 9 bases line up with TRBD1. Germline V gene data show CDR1 as SGDLS and CDR2 as YYNGEE. CDR3 length: 17 amino acids. The trim removed 0 bases at V and 4 bases at J, leaving 7 bases unmatched. In DNA form, the CDR3 reads TGTGCCAGCAGCGTAGGTTCAGGGACAGGGTTCACCGGGGAGCTGTTTTTT. It codes for CASSVGSGTGFTGELFF.

This clone was counted between two and nine times. The chain has TRBV19 and TRBJ1-6, with D perhaps matching TRBD1 (5 bases). Germline V gene lookup returns CDR1 LNHDA and CDR2 SQIVND (reference sequence). This CDR3 comprises 13 residues. With 4 bases removed from V and 4 bases from J, the gap between germline ends came to 5 bases. The CDR3 nucleotides read TGTGCCAGTAGTACAGGGTATAATTCACCCCTCCACTTT. Protein product: CASSTGYNSPLHF.

The rearrangement joins TRBV19 to TRBJ1-1, with TRBD1 as a possible D gene (5 bases). The germline V and J ends were trimmed by 6 bases and 1 base, with 9 bases remaining between them. CDR3 length: 13 amino acids. Germline V CDR1 and CDR2: LNHDA, SQIVND (reference sequence). CDR3 DNA sequence: TGTGCCAGTAGGACAGCGGAGAACACTGAAGCTTTCTTT. Translated, it gives CASRTAENTEAFF.